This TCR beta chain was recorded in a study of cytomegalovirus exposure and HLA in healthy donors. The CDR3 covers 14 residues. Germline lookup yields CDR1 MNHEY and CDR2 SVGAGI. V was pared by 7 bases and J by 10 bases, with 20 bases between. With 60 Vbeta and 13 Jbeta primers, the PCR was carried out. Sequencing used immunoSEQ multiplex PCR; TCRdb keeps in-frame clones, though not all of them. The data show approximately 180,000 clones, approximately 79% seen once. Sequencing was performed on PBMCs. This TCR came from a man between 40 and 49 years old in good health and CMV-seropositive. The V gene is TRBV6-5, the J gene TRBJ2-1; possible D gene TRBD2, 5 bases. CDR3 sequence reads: CASTSRHRVREQFF. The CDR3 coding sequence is TGTGCCAGCACTAGCCGGCATCGCGTTCGGGAGCAGTTCTTC.